This is a list of T cell receptor beta chains from one sample in a study of Graves' ophthalmopathy and Graves' hyperthyroidism. TCRdb re-analysed the multiplex PCR reads in MiXCR, keeping a single row per CDR3 protein. Among 400,000 to 450,000 distinct CDR3 sequences listed, under 25% were seen once. Sequencing was done on a sample of peripheral blood. Receptors originate from a woman aged 18-29 years with stable Graves' hyperthyroidism. Both conserved end residues are part of each CDR3. A D gene is named only where the DNA matches it firmly. Clone size, where shown, is once, few, many, or a class for clones that have expanded.

J,D,V,size,DNA,CDR3
TRBJ1-1,NA,TRBV15,many,TGTGCCACCAGCAGAGAGTCGTTAGAGAACACTGAAGCTTTCTTT,CATSRESLENTEAFF
TRBJ2-2,NA,TRBV9,many,TGTGCCAGCAGCGTAGTTCCTGACGGAGGCGGGGAGCTGTTTTTT,CASSVVPDGGGELFF
TRBJ2-7,NA,TRBV7-9,many,TGTGCCAGCAGTGGTCTGAGCTCCTACGAGCAGTACTTC,CASSGLSSYEQYF
TRBJ2-5,TRBD2,TRBV20-1,NA,TGCAGTGCTCATAGACTAGCGGGAGCCCCGGGGACCCAGTACTTC,CSAHRLAGAPGTQYF
TRBJ1-2,TRBD1,TRBV6-1,few,TGTGCCAGCAGATCTACAGGGGTGAACTATGGCTACACCTTC,CASRSTGVNYGYTF
TRBJ2-7,TRBD1,TRBV25-1,many,TGTGCCAGCAGTGATCCTAAGGGAATTCCGGGACAGGGGGTGTACGAGCAGTACTTC,CASSDPKGIPGQGVYEQYF
TRBJ2-5,NA,TRBV20-1,NA,TGCAGTGCTATAGACGGGGTTTGGACCCAGTACTTC,CSAIDGVWTQYF
TRBJ2-4,NA,TRBV27,NA,TGTGCCAGCCGAAACCTCGACAGAATGGACATTAAGTACTTC,CASRNLDRMDIKYF
TRBJ1-1,NA,TRBV6-1,few,TGTGCCAGCAGCCTGATCAATGGTGAAGCTTTCTTT,CASSLINGEAFF
TRBJ1-2,NA,TRBV12-3/TRBV12-4,NA,TGTGCCAGCAGTTTGCCGGGGCGAAGTGGTTACACCTTC,CASSLPGRSGYTF
TRBJ1-5,NA,TRBV2,many,TGTGCCAGCAGCGCGTCGGGCAAGGGCAATCAGCCCCAGCATTTT,CASSASGKGNQPQHF
TRBJ1-1,TRBD1,TRBV25-1,many,TGTGCCAGCAGTAAACTGCAGGGGGCTGGCACTGAAGCTTTCTTT,CASSKLQGAGTEAFF
TRBJ1-1,TRBD1,TRBV24-1,NA,TGTGCCACCAGTCGTAACAGGGGAACTGAAGCTTTCTTT,CATSRNRGTEAFF
TRBJ1-1,NA,TRBV19,many,TGTGCCAGTAGTCTTCCAGGGGCTGAAGCTTTCTTT,CASSLPGAEAFF
TRBJ2-2,NA,TRBV6-1,many,TGTGCCAGCAGTGAATTAGGCGGGCTAAACACCGGGGAGCTGTTTTTT,CASSELGGLNTGELFF
TRBJ2-7,TRBD2,TRBV5-1,few,TGCGCCAGCAGCTTTGCTTCGGGACTAGCGGGTCTAATCTACGAGCAGTACTTC,CASSFASGLAGLIYEQYF
TRBJ1-3,NA,TRBV6-1,many,TGTGCCAGCAGAAGAAGCGGACAGCACAGGGACACCATATATTTT,CASRRSGQHRDTIYF
TRBJ1-3,NA,TRBV6-2/TRBV6-3,many,TGTGCCAGCAGTCCAGCAGTCTCTGGAAACACCATATATTTT,CASSPAVSGNTIYF
TRBJ1-2,NA,TRBV28,many,TGTGCCAGCAGTTTGACAGAAGGCGGCTATGGCTACACCTTC,CASSLTEGGYGYTF
TRBJ2-2,TRBD1,TRBV6-1,many,TGTGCCAGCAGTGCTTCACGACAGGGGGTCGGGGAGCTGTTTTTT,CASSASRQGVGELFF
TRBJ2-5,TRBD1,TRBV29-1,many,TGCAGCGTATCGTCCGGACAGGGGGCCACCCAGTACTTC,CSVSSGQGATQYF
TRBJ2-2,NA,TRBV5-1,many,TGCGCCAGCAGCTTGCGGGGAGAACACCGGGGGACCGGGGAGCTGTTTTTT,CASSLRGEHRGTGELFF
TRBJ1-1,NA,TRBV2,many,TGTGCCAGCAGCCTACTACAGGGATCCGACACTGAAGCTTTCTTT,CASSLLQGSDTEAFF
TRBJ2-7,NA,TRBV6-5,many,TGTGCCAGCAGCCGCAGGGACTCCTACGAGCAGTACTTC,CASSRRDSYEQYF
TRBJ2-2,NA,TRBV10-3,NA,TGTGCCATCAGTGGGCAGGCCTTGAACACCGGGGAGCTGTTTTTT,CAISGQALNTGELFF
TRBJ2-7,NA,TRBV7-2,NA,TGTGCCAGCAGTCCAAGCTGGGCTATCCTCTACGAGCAGTACTTC,CASSPSWAILYEQYF
TRBJ1-2,NA,TRBV6-1,many,TGTGCCAGCAGTGAAGGCAGACGGACTAACTATGGCTACACCTTC,CASSEGRRTNYGYTF
TRBJ2-7,TRBD2,TRBV4-1,many,TGCGCCAGCAGCCAACTCCAGCGGGGCTACGAGCAGTACTTC,CASSQLQRGYEQYF
TRBJ2-2,NA,TRBV11-2,few,TGTGCCAGCAGCTATCTTCGGACAGAAGGGCTTGGGGAGCTGTTTTTT,CASSYLRTEGLGELFF
TRBJ2-5,NA,TRBV20-1,many,TGCAGTGCTAGACCGACCGCGTACCAAGAGACCCAGTACTTC,CSARPTAYQETQYF
TRBJ2-2,NA,TRBV19,many,TGTGCCAGTAGGACTAGGAAAGGGTTGAACACCGGGGAGCTGTTTTTT,CASRTRKGLNTGELFF